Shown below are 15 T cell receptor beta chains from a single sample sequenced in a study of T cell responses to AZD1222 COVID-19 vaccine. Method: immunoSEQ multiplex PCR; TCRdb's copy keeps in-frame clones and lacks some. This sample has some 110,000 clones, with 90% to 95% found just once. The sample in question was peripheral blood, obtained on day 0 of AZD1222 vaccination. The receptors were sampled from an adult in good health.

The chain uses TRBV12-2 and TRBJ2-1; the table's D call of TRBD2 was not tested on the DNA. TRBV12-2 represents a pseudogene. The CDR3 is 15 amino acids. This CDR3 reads CASRSFGTSVNEQFF. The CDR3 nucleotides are TGTGCAAGTCGCTCTTTCGGGACTAGCGTAAATGAGCAGTTCTTC.

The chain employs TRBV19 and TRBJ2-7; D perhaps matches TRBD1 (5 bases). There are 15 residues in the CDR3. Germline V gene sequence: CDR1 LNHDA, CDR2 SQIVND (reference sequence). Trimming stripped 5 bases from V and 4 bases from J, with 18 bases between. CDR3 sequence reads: CASSARAGLVYEQYF. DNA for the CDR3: TGTGCCAGTAGTGCAAGGGCAGGGTTAGTTTACGAGCAGTACTTC.

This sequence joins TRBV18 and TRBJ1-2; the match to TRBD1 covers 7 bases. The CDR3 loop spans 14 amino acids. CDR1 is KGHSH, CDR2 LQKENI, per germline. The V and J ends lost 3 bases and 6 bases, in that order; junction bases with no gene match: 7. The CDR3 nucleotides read TGTGCCAGCTCACCTGGGACAGCGGGAGATGGCTACACCTTC. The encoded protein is CASSPGTAGDGYTF.

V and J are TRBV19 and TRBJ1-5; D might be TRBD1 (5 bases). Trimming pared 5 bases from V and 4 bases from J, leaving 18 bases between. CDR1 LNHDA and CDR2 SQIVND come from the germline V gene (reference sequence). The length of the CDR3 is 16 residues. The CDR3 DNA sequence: TGTGCCAGTAGTCCCCGGGGCCTTTTCGGTAATCAGCCCCAGCATTTT. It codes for CASSPRGLFGNQPQHF.

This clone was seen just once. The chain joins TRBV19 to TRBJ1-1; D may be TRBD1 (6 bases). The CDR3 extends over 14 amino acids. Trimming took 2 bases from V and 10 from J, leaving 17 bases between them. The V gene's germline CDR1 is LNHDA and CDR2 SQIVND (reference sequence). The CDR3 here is CASSIWGTPEGAFF. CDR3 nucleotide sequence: TGTGCCAGTAGTATATGGGGGACACCCGAAGGAGCTTTCTTT.

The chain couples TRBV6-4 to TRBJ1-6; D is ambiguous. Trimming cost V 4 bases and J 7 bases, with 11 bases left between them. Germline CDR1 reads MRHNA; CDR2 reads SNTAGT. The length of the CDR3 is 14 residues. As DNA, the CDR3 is TGTGCCAGCAGTGTCTCCCCGGGCAATTCACCCCTCCACTTT. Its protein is CASSVSPGNSPLHF.

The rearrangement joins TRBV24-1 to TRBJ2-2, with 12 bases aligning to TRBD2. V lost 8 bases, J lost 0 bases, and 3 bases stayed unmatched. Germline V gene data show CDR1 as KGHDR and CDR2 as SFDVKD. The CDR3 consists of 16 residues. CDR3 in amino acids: CATIRLAGANTGELFF. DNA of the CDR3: TGTGCCACCATCAGACTAGCGGGGGCGAACACCGGGGAGCTGTTTTTT.

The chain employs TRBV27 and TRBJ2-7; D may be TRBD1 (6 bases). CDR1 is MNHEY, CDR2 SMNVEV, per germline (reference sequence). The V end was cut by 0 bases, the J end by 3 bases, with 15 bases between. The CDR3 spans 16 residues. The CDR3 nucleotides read TGTGCCAGCAGTTTATCTGCCGGACAGTTTAACTACGAGCAGTACTTC. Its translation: CASSLSAGQFNYEQYF.

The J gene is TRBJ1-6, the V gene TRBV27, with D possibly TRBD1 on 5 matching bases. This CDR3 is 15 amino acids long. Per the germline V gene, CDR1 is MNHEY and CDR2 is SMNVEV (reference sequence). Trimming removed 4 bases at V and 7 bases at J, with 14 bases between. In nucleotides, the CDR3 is TGTGCCAGCAGTTCCCCGGGACTGATAAATTCACCCCTCCACTTT. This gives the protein CASSSPGLINSPLHF.

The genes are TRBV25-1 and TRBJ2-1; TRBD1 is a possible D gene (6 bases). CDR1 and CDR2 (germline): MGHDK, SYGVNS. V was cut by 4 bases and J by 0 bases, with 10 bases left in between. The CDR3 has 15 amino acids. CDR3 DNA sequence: TGTGCCAGCAGTGGACAGGTCAGCTCCTACAATGAGCAGTTCTTC. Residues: CASSGQVSSYNEQFF.

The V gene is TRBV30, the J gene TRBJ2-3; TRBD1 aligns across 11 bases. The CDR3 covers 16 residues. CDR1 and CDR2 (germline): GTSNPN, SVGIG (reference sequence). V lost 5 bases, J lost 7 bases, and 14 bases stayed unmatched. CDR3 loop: CAWCIRWTGGANTQYF. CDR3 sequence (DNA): TGTGCCTGGTGTATCCGTTGGACAGGGGGCGCGAATACGCAGTATTTT.

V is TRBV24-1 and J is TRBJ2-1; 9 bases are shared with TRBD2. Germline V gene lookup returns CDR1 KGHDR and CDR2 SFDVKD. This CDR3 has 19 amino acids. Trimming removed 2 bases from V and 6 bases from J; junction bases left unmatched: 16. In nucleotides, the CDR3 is TGTGCCACCAGTGATTCCATCTCTCCGGGCGGGAGGGGATTCAATGAGCAGTTCTTC. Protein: CATSDSISPGGRGFNEQFF.

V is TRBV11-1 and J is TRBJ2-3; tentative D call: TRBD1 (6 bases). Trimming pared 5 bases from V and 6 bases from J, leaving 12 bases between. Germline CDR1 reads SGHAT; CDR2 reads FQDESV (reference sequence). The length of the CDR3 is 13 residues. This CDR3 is CASSKTGADTQYF. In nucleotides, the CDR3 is TGTGCCAGCAGCAAGACAGGAGCCGATACGCAGTATTTT. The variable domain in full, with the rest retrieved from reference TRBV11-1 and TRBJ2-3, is EAEVAQSPRYKITEKSQAVAFWCDPISGHATLYWYRQILGQGPELLVQFQDESVVDDSQLPKDRFSAERLKGVDSTLKIQPAELGDSAMYLCASSKTGADTQYFGPGTRLTVL.

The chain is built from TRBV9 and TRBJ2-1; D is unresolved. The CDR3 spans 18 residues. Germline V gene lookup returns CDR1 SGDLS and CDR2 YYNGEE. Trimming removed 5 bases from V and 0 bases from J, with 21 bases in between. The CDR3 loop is CASRGRDSPLGSYNEQFF. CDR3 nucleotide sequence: TGTGCCAGCAGGGGTCGAGACTCCCCTTTAGGCTCCTACAATGAGCAGTTCTTC.

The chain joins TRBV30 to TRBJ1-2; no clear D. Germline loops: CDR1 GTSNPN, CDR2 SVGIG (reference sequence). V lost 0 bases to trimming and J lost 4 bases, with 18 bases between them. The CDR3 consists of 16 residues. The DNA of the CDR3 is TGTGCCTGGAGTGTAAGGTCTCTACCACAAGTCTATGGCTACACCTTC. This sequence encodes CAWSVRSLPQVYGYTF.